Listed here is a single T cell receptor (beta chain). Its antigen is not identified. Using immunoSEQ multiplex PCR, the repertoire was profiled, and TCRdb retains in-frame clones only, with some absent. The sample consists of fewer than 130,000 clones, 92% of them appearing once. The data belong to a study of siplizumab effects on memory and regulatory T cells. Broader study findings: Siplizumab led to significantly less abundant alloreactive sequences that could be traced back to unstimulated CD4+ memory cells. Proof of suppressive function in proliferating Tregs from siplizumab cultures was not established. In roughly 80-95% of proliferating CD4+ or CD8+ clones, a naive or memory phenotype could not be assigned.

This sequence originates from a human donor in good health. Specimen: CD4+ T cells sorted from blood.

CDR3 in amino acids: CASSYGEDRAVYEQYF. The DNA for the CDR3 is TGTGCCAGCAGTTACGGAGAGGACAGGGCCGTTTACGAGCAGTACTTC. The rearrangement uses TRBV6-5 and TRBJ2-7; TRBD1 matches at 8 bases. Germline-derived CDR1 and CDR2 are MNHEY and SVGAGI. Trimming took 2 bases from V and 4 from J; bases not matched to a gene: 10. This CDR3 spans 16 amino acids.